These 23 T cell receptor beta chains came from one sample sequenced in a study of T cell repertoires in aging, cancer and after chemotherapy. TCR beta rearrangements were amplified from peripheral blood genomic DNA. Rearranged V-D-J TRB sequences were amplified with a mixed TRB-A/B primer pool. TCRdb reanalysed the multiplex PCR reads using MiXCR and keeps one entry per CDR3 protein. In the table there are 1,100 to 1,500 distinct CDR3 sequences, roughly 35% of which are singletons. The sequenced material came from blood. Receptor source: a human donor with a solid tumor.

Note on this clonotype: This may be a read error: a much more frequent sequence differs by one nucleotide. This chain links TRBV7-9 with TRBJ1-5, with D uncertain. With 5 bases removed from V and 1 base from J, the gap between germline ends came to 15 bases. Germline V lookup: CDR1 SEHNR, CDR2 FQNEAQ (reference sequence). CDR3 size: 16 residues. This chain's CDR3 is CASSGVSNLSNQPQHF. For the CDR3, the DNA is TGTGCCAGCAGCGGGGTTTCTAACCTGAGCAATCAGCCCCAGCATTTT.

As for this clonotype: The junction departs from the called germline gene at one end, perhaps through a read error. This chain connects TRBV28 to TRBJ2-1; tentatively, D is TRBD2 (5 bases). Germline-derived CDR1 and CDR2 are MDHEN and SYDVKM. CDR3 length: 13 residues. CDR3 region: CASSSGKYAEQFF. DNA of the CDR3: TGTGCTAGCAGTTCCGGGAAGTATGCTGAGCAGTTCTTC. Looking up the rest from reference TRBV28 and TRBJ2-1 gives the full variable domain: DVKVTQSSRYLVKRTGEKVFLECVQDMDHENMFWYRQDPGLGLRLIYFSYDVKMKEKGDIPEGYSVSREKKERFSLILESASTNQTSMYLCASSSGKYAEQFFGPGTRLTVL.

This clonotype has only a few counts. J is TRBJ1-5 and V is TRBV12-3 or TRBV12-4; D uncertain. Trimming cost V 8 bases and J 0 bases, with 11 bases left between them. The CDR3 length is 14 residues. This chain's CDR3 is CASERSYSNQPQHF. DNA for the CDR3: TGTGCCAGCGAGCGGTCGTATAGCAATCAGCCCCAGCATTTT.

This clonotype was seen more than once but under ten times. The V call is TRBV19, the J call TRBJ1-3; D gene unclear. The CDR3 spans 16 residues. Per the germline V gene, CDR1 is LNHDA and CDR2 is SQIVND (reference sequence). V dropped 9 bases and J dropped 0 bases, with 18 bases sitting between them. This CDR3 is CASHGGRRSSGNTIYF. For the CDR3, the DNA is TGTGCCAGCCACGGCGGCAGGAGAAGCTCTGGAAACACCATATATTTT.

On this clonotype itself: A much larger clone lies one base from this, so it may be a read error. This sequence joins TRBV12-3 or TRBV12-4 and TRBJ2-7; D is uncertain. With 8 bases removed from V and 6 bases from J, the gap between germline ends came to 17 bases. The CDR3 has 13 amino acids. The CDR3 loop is CASGIAGVGEQYF. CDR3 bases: TGTGCCAGCGGCATCGCAGGAGTAGGCGAGCAGTACTTC.

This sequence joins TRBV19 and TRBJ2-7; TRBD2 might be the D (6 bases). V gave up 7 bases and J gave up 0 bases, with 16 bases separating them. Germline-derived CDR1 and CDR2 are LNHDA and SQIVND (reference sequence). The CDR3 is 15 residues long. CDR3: CASKGTGKSSYEQYF. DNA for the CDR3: TGTGCCAGTAAAGGGACTGGGAAGAGCTCCTACGAGCAGTACTTC.

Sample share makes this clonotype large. CDR3 loop: CSVVPPGAYSYEQYF. CDR3 sequence (DNA): TGCAGCGTTGTTCCCCCAGGGGCCTACTCCTACGAGCAGTACTTC. The rearrangement uses TRBV29-1 and TRBJ2-7; weak D call: TRBD1 (6 bases). The germline CDR1 and CDR2 sequences are SQVTM and ANQGSEA. The CDR3 sequence is 15 residues long. V was pared by 4 bases and J by 0 bases, with 16 bases between.

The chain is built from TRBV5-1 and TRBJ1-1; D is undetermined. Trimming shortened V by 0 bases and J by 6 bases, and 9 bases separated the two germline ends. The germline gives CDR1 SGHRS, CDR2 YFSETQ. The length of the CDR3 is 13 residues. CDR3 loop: CASSLVAESEAFF. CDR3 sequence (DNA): TGCGCCAGCAGCTTGGTGGCAGAATCTGAAGCTTTCTTT. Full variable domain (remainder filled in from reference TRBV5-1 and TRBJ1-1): KAGVTQTPRYLIKTRGQQVTLSCSPISGHRSVSWYQQTPGQGLQFLFEYFSETQRNKGNFPGRFSGRQFSNSRSEMNVSTLELGDSALYLCASSLVAESEAFFGQGTRLTVV.

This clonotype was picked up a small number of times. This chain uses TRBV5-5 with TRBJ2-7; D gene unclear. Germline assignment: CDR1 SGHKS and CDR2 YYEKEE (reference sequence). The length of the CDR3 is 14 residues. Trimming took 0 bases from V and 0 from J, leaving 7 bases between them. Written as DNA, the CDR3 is TGTGCCAGCAGCTTGGGGGGTCCCTCCTACGAGCAGTACTTC. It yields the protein CASSLGGPSYEQYF.

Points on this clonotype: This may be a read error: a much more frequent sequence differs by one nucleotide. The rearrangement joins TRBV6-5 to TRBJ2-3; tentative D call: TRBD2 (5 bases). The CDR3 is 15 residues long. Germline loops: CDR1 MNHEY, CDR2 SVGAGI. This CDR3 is CASSVDGSSTNTQYF. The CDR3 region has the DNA TGTGCCAGCAGTGTAGACGGTTCTAGCACAAATACGCAGTATTTT.

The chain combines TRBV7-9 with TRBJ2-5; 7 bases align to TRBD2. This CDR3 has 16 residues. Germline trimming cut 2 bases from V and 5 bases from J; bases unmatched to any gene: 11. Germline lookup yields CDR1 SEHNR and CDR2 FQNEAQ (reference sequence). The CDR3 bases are TGTGCCAGCAGCTTATGGGCGGGAGCGGGACGGGAGACCCAGTACTTC. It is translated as CASSLWAGAGRETQYF.

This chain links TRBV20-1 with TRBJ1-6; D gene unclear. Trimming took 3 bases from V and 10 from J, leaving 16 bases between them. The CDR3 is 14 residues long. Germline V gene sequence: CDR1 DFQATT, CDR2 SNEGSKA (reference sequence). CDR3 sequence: CSARPGTNGSPLHF. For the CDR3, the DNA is TGCAGTGCTAGGCCGGGAACAAATGGGTCACCCCTCCACTTT.

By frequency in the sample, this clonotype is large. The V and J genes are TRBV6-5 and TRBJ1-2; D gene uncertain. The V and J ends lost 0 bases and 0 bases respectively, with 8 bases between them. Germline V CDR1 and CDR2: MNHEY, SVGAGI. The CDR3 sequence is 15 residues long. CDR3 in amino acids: CASSYSPVSNYGYTF. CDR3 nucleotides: TGTGCCAGCAGTTACTCTCCGGTCTCTAACTATGGCTACACCTTC.

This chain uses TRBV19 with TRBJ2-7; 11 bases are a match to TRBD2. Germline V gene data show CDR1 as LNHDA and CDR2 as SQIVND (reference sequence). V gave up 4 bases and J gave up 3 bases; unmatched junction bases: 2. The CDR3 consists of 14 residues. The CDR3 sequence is CASSSGTSGYEQYF. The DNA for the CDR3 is TGTGCCAGTAGTAGTGGGACTAGCGGCTACGAGCAGTACTTC.

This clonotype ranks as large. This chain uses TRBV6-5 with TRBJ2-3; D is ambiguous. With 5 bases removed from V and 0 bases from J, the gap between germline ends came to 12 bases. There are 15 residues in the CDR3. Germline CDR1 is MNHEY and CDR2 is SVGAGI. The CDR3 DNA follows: TGTGCCAGCAGTGTAGACGGTTCTAGCACAGATACGCAGTATTTT. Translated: CASSVDGSSTDTQYF.

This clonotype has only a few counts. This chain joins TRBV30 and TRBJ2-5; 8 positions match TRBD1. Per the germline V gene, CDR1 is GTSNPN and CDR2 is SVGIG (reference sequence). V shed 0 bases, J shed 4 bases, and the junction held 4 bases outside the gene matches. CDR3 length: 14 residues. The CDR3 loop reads CAWSVQGARETQYF. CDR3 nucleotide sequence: TGTGCCTGGAGTGTCCAGGGGGCGCGAGAGACCCAGTACTTC.

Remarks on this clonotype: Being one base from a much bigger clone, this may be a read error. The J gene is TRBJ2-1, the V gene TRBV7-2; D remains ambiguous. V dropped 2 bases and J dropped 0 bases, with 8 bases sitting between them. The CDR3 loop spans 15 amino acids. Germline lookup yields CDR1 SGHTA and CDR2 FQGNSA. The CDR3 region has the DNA TGTGCCAGCAGCTTAAAGGTTAGCTCCTACAATGAGCAGTTCTTC. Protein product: CASSLKVSSYNEQFF. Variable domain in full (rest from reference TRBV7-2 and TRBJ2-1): GAGVSQSPSNKVTEKGKDVELRCDPISGHTALYWYRQSLGQGLEFLIYFQGNSAPDKSGLPSDRFSAERTGGSVSTLTIQRTQQEDSAVYLCASSLKVSSYNEQFFGPGTRLTVL.

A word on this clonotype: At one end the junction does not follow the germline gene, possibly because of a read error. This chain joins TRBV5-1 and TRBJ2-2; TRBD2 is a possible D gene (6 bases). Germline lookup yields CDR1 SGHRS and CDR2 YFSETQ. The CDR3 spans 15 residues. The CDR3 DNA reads TGTGCCAGCAGCTGGGGAGGATCGGGCACCGGGGAGCTGTTTTTT. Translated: CASSWGGSGTGELFF. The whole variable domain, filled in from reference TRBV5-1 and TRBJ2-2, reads KAGVTQTPRYLIKTRGQQVTLSCSPISGHRSVSWYQQTPGQGLQFLFEYFSETQRNKGNFPGRFSGRQFSNSRSEMNVSTLELGDSALYLCASSWGGSGTGELFFGEGSRLTVL.

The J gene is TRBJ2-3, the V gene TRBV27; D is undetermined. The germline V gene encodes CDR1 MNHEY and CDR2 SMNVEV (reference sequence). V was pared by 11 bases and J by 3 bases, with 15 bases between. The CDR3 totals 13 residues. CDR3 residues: CACYRVRTDTQYF. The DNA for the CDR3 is TGTGCCTGCTACCGTGTAAGGACAGATACGCAGTATTTT.

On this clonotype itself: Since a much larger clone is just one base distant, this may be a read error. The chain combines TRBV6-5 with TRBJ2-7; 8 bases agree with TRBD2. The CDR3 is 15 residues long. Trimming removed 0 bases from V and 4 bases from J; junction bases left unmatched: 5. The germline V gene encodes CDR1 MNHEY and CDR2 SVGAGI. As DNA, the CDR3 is TGTGCCAGCAGTTACTCTGAACTAGCGGAATACGAGCAGTACTTC. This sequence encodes CASSYSELAEYEQYF.

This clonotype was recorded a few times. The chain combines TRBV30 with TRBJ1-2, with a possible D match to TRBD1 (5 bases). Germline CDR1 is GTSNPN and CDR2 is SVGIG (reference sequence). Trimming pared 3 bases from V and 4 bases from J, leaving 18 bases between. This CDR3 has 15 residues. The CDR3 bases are TGTGCCTGGAGCGGAGTTGGGGGTGTCGGCTATGGCTACACCTTC. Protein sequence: CAWSGVGGVGYGYTF.

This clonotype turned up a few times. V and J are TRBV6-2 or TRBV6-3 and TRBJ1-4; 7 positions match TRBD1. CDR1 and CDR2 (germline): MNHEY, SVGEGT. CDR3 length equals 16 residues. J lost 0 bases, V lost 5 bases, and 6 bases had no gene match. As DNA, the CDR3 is TGTGCCAGCAGTCCCGGGACAGTCGCAACTAATGAAAAACTGTTTTTT. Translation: CASSPGTVATNEKLFF.

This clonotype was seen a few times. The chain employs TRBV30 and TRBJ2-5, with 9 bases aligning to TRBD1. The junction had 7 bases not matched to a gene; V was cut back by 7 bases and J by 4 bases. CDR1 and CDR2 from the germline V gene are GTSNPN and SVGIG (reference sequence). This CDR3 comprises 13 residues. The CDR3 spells CASTTGGGETQYF. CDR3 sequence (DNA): TGTGCCTCGACAACAGGGGGCGGAGAGACCCAGTACTTC.